The 25 T cell receptor beta chains below were found in one sample sequenced in a study of beta chain features in type 1 diabetes. Whole-study findings and limits: Moderate but significant shortening of TCRB CDR3s was recorded in all four CD4+ subsets from Type 1 diabetes patients.

These receptors' antigens are unknown. Expressed TCRB transcripts were sequenced, since all the RNA that had been isolated was reverse transcribed. Assay: immunoSEQ multiplex PCR; the TCRdb copy retains only in-frame clones and omits some. The sample includes tens of thousands of clones, around 60% of them seen just once. The specimen sequenced was Tregs from blood. The source of these receptors is a woman aged 25 to 39 with type 1 diabetes.

The chain uses TRBV19 and TRBJ2-1; 9 nucleotides align to TRBD2. J lost 8 bases, V lost 4 bases, and 15 bases had no gene match. The CDR3 has 17 amino acids. The V gene's germline CDR1 is LNHDA and CDR2 SQIVND (reference sequence). The chain's CDR3 is CASSTFLVSGLADEQFF. Written as DNA, the CDR3 is TGTGCCAGTAGTACCTTTCTGGTGTCGGGACTAGCAGATGAGCAGTTCTTC.

The J gene is TRBJ2-1, the V gene TRBV5-1, with a possible D match to TRBD2 (6 bases). Between the trimmed V and J ends, which lost 5 bases and 2 bases, there was a span of 14 bases. The germline V gene encodes CDR1 SGHRS and CDR2 YFSETQ. The CDR3 contains 15 residues. The chain's CDR3 is CASRVSGAPYNEQFF. CDR3 nucleotide sequence: TGCGCCAGCAGAGTGTCGGGAGCCCCCTACAATGAGCAGTTCTTC.

This clone was seen a few times. The chain is built from TRBV30 and TRBJ1-2; TRBD1 matches 7 bases. Germline V gene lookup returns CDR1 GTSNPN and CDR2 SVGIG (reference sequence). Trimming took 6 bases from V and 4 from J; bases not matched to a gene: 8. This CDR3 has 13 amino acids. This CDR3 is CACDRAVTYGYTF. CDR3 nucleotides: TGTGCCTGCGACAGGGCCGTGACCTATGGCTACACCTTC.

CDR3 loop: CASSNLGLAGGSSRVYEQYF. CDR3 coding DNA: TGTGCCAGTAGTAACCTGGGGCTAGCGGGAGGATCCTCGAGGGTGTACGAGCAGTACTTC. The chain joins TRBV19 to TRBJ2-7, with 11 nucleotides matching TRBD2. CDR3 length: 20 residues. J gave up 4 bases and V 4 bases, and 21 bases lay outside the gene matches. Per the germline V gene, CDR1 is LNHDA and CDR2 is SQIVND (reference sequence).

V and J are TRBV19 and TRBJ2-1; D might be TRBD2 (5 bases). Looked up from germline, CDR1 is LNHDA and CDR2 is SQIVND (reference sequence). There are 15 residues in the CDR3. Trimming left V 7 bases short and J 0 bases short, with 13 bases between. CDR3 amino acids: CASTSSVISYNEQFF. Here the CDR3 DNA reads TGTGCCAGTACTAGCAGCGTAATCTCCTACAATGAGCAGTTCTTC. The whole variable domain, filled in from reference TRBV19 and TRBJ2-1, reads DGGITQSPKYLFRKEGQNVTLSCEQNLNHDAMYWYRQDPGQGLRLIYYSQIVNDFQKGDIAEGYSVSREKKESFPLTVTSAQKNPTAFYLCASTSSVISYNEQFFGPGTRLTVL.

This chain links TRBV7-2 with TRBJ1-5, with a weak D call TRBD1 (5 bases). The length of the CDR3 is 16 residues. Trimming took 3 bases from V and 0 from J, leaving 12 bases between them. Germline values: CDR1 SGHTA, CDR2 FQGNSA. The chain's CDR3 is CASSFQGGNSNQPQHF. CDR3 coding DNA: TGTGCCAGCAGCTTCCAGGGAGGGAATAGCAATCAGCCCCAGCATTTT.

This CDR3 is CASSLASGGSYGYTF. In DNA, the CDR3 is TGCGCCAGCAGCTTGGCCTCCGGCGGAAGCTATGGCTACACCTTC. V and J are TRBV5-1 and TRBJ1-2, with unresolved D. V lost 0 bases and J 4 bases, leaving 13 bases between the germline ends. The CDR3 has 15 amino acids. The V gene's germline CDR1 is SGHRS and CDR2 YFSETQ.

The chain links TRBV7-9 to TRBJ1-1; 7 bases line up with TRBD1. J was trimmed by 4 bases and V by 5 bases; bases with no gene match: 7. Germline V lookup: CDR1 SEHNR, CDR2 FQNEAQ (reference sequence). The CDR3 spans 14 residues. CDR3 nucleotide sequence: TGTGCCAGCAGCATATCTCCAGGGGGCACTGAAGCTTTCTTT. Translating gives CASSISPGGTEAFF. The full variable domain, its missing parts supplied by reference TRBV7-9 and TRBJ1-1, is DTGVSQNPRHKITKRGQNVTFRCDPISEHNRLYWYRQTLGQGPEFLTYFQNEAQLEKSRLLSDRFSAERPKGSFSTLEIQRTEQGDSAMYLCASSISPGGTEAFFGQGTRLTVV.

The V and J genes are TRBV18 and TRBJ1-1, with TRBD1 identical over 8 bases. This CDR3 has 14 residues. Trimming cost V 3 bases and J 3 bases; bases outside gene matches: 3. CDR1 and CDR2 (germline): KGHSH, LQKENI. The CDR3 bases are TGTGCCAGCTCACCGACAGGGGCCGACACTGAAGCTTTCTTT. Protein product: CASSPTGADTEAFF.

Written as DNA, the CDR3 is TGTGCCAGCTCACCATCTGGGCTAGCGGTGGCCGGGGAGCTGTTTTTT. Amino acids: CASSPSGLAVAGELFF. The chain uses TRBV18 and TRBJ2-2; 7 positions agree with TRBD2. The CDR3 totals 16 residues. J lost 6 bases, V lost 2 bases, and 9 bases had no gene match. The germline CDR1 and CDR2 sequences are KGHSH and LQKENI.

As concerns this clone: No DNA is shown, since the ends of the CDR3 on it are uncertain; the CDR3 is the one TCRdb lists. The rearrangement uses TRBV4-1 and TRBJ1-1; TRBD1 is taken as the D call from the table, unchecked against the DNA. Termini included, the CDR3 measures 13 amino acids. The germline gives CDR1 MGHRA, CDR2 YSYEKL. CDR3 amino acids: CASSQVGAGSTFF.

The V gene is TRBV4-1, the J gene TRBJ2-1; 14 positions match TRBD2. In germline, CDR1 is MGHRA, CDR2 YSYEKL. The CDR3 loop spans 17 amino acids. With V trimmed by 3 bases and J by 8 bases, 9 bases remained unmatched. This CDR3 is CASSHDPGLAGVDEQFF. The CDR3 DNA sequence: TGCGCCAGCAGCCACGATCCGGGACTAGCGGGAGTGGATGAGCAGTTCTTC.

The gene calls are TRBV28 and TRBJ1-2; no clear D. Trimming left V 3 bases short and J 2 bases short, with 7 bases between. Germline V gene sequence: CDR1 MDHEN, CDR2 SYDVKM. The CDR3 extends over 13 amino acids. CDR3 bases: TGTGCCAGCAGTTTGGAACAGAACTATGGCTACACCTTC. Its protein is CASSLEQNYGYTF.

This rearrangement joins TRBV28 to TRBJ1-3; 7 bases fit TRBD1. The germline CDR1 and CDR2 sequences are MDHEN and SYDVKM. With V trimmed by 3 bases and J by 8 bases, 10 bases remained unmatched. This CDR3 spans 15 amino acids. The CDR3 bases are TGTGCCAGCAGTTTGGGGACAGACGATCGGGACACCATATATTTT. This gives the protein CASSLGTDDRDTIYF.

The rearrangement links TRBV6-6 to TRBJ1-3, with 9 nucleotides matching TRBD1. The CDR3 consists of 16 residues. The V segment lost 2 bases and the J segment 1 base; nucleotides outside the gene matches: 3. Per germline, CDR1 MNHNY and CDR2 SVGAGI (reference sequence). In nucleotides, the CDR3 is TGTGCCAGCAGTTACCCCGGGACAGGGTCTGGAAACACCATATATTTT. The encoded protein is CASSYPGTGSGNTIYF.

The chain has TRBV19 and TRBJ2-7, with 7 bases aligning to TRBD1. V trimming: 7 bases; J trimming: 0 bases; junction bases outside the gene matches: 6. The CDR3 loop spans 14 amino acids. The V gene's germline CDR1 is LNHDA and CDR2 SQIVND (reference sequence). The CDR3 DNA reads TGTGCCAGTACTAACCGGGACAGCTCCTACGAGCAGTACTTC. Protein sequence: CASTNRDSSYEQYF.

This clone has only a few counts. The J gene is TRBJ2-3, the V gene TRBV5-1; a weak D match, TRBD2 (6 bases). The CDR3 is 16 amino acids. The germline V gene has CDR1 SGHRS and CDR2 YFSETQ. The V and J ends lost 4 bases and 5 bases respectively, with 20 bases between them. The CDR3 nucleotides read TGCGCCAGCAGCCTGGACGTGGGGGGAGTTCAAGATACGCAGTATTTT. It codes for CASSLDVGGVQDTQYF.

For the CDR3, the DNA is TGTGCCAGCTCACCAACCAGGGGCAATCAGCCCCAGCATTTT. Its protein is CASSPTRGNQPQHF. The rearrangement links TRBV18 to TRBJ1-5, with D possibly being TRBD1 (5 bases). CDR1 and CDR2 (germline): KGHSH, LQKENI. V lost 2 bases and J 2 bases, leaving 7 bases between the germline ends. The CDR3 is 14 residues long.

This chain links TRBV7-2 with TRBJ1-2, with a possible D match to TRBD1 (5 bases). Germline lookup yields CDR1 SGHTA and CDR2 FQGNSA. V was shortened by 5 bases and J by 6 bases, with 16 bases between the two germline ends. The CDR3 covers 14 residues. The CDR3 is CASSLVRGADGYTF. For the CDR3, the DNA is TGTGCCAGCAGCCTGGTACGCGGGGCGGATGGCTACACCTTC.

This clone was found a few times. The J gene is TRBJ2-5, the V gene TRBV20-1; D is possibly TRBD1 (5 bases). The V gene's germline CDR1 is DFQATT and CDR2 SNEGSKA (reference sequence). Trimming left V 3 bases short and J 5 bases short, with 7 bases between. The length of the CDR3 is 11 residues. The CDR3 protein is CSARPGETQYF. For the CDR3, the DNA is TGCAGTGCTAGGCCAGGGGAGACCCAGTACTTC.

The chain joins TRBV7-2 to TRBJ1-2; TRBD1 is a possible D gene (5 bases). CDR1 is SGHTA and CDR2 is FQGNSA in the germline V gene. The CDR3 runs to 14 residues. Trimming shortened V by 7 bases and J by 1 base, and 13 bases separated the two germline ends. CDR3 nucleotide sequence: TGTGCCAGCACCCCCGACAGAGATAACTATGGCTACACCTTC. Its translation: CASTPDRDNYGYTF.

This clone was counted between two and nine times. J is TRBJ1-1 and V is TRBV6-5, with D uncertain. V was cut by 4 bases and J by 1 base, with 4 bases left in between. Germline-derived CDR1 and CDR2 are MNHEY and SVGAGI. This CDR3 spans 12 amino acids. The CDR3 protein is CASSFQNTEAFF. The CDR3 coding sequence is TGTGCCAGCAGTTTTCAGAACACTGAAGCTTTCTTT.

The rearrangement links TRBV5-4 to TRBJ2-1; 8 bases agree with TRBD2. This CDR3 is built from 16 residues. After removal of 4 bases from V and 8 bases from J, the junction contained 14 bases not matched to a gene. Germline CDR1 reads SGHNT; CDR2 reads YYREEE (reference sequence). CDR3 residues: CASSPSSGSEADEQFF. Written as DNA, the CDR3 is TGTGCCAGCAGCCCCTCCAGCGGGAGCGAGGCGGATGAGCAGTTCTTC.

The chain is built from TRBV18 and TRBJ2-7; tentatively, D is TRBD2 (6 bases). The CDR3 has 13 amino acids. The V end lost 3 bases, the J end lost 7 bases, and 13 bases lay between the germline ends. From germline, CDR1 is KGHSH and CDR2 LQKENI. The CDR3 DNA is TGTGCCAGCTCACCGGGGACTGCCTGGGAGCAGTACTTC. This encodes CASSPGTAWEQYF.

This clone has a handful of counts. The chain uses TRBV29-1 and TRBJ2-3; maybe TRBD1 (5 bases). The V end lost 3 bases, the J end lost 0 bases, and 10 bases lay between the germline ends. CDR3 length: 14 amino acids. In germline, CDR1 is SQVTM, CDR2 ANQGSEA. CDR3 amino acids: CSVDIRVSTDTQYF. CDR3 bases: TGCAGCGTTGACATCAGGGTCAGCACAGATACGCAGTATTTT.